This TCR beta chain was captured by sequencing in a study of identical twins. General study points: Models predicted too little out-of-frame TCR alpha sharing in monozygotic twins. Fewer insertions characterized abundant cord blood beta clonotypes, whereas memory repertoires showed none. Conclusions rested on cross-sectional statistics rather than following the same donors.

Unique molecular identifiers were present on cDNA, and template switching added a universal primer site. TCRdb ran MiXCR on the 5' RACE reads and lists one entry per CDR3 protein. The sample lists 450,000 or so distinct CDR3 sequences; roughly 20% were seen once. V dropped 8 bases and J dropped 5 bases, with 19 bases sitting between them. Germline V lookup: CDR1 SEHNR, CDR2 FQNEAQ (reference sequence). This CDR3 contains 14 residues. This clonotype has a count of ten or more. Its antigen remains unknown. Sequenced material: naive T cells sorted from blood. This TCR was sampled from a man between 50 and 59 years old in good health. This sequence joins TRBV7-9 and TRBJ2-7; the D gene is possibly TRBD1 (5 bases). The DNA of the CDR3 is TGTGCCAGCGGAACACCTTGGGGCGGTAACGAGCAGTACTTC. It translates to CASGTPWGGNEQYF. The full variable domain, in which reference TRBV7-9 and TRBJ2-7 provide the parts outside the CDR3, is DTGVSQNPRHKITKRGQNVTFRCDPISEHNRLYWYRQTLGQGPEFLTYFQNEAQLEKSRLLSDRFSAERPKGSFSTLEIQRTEQGDSAMYLCASGTPWGGNEQYFGPGTRLTVT.